This T cell receptor (beta chain) comes out of a study of T cell repertoires in cytomegalovirus infection. The wider study: Public TCR beta signature analysis indicated the presence of both CMV infection and matching HLA type. General study points: Dominating the ex vivo response were HLA-C-restricted CMV-specific TCR beta clonotypes. Cumulated frequencies of public TCR beta families served to identify carriers of CMV plus the relevant HLA.

As concerns this clonotype: Its antigen is still unknown.

Per germline, CDR1 MDHEN and CDR2 SYDVKM. J gave up 6 bases and V 3 bases, and 4 bases lay outside the gene matches. The CDR3 is 13 amino acids. One entry per CDR3 protein results from TCRdb running MiXCR on the reads. The sample carries approximately 170,000 distinct CDR3 sequences, over 13% recorded once. What was sequenced was PBMCs. V is TRBV28 and J is TRBJ2-7; 8 nucleotides line up with TRBD2. The clonotype originates from a human donor in good health (CMV status not recorded). Some clones in this sample may be carry-over from other donors' samples. CDR3 in amino acids: CASSFEREFEQYF. CDR3 bases: TGTGCCAGCAGTTTCGAGCGGGAGTTCGAGCAGTACTTC.